This T cell receptor (beta chain) was recovered during a study of T cells after yellow fever vaccination. TCRdb called the 5' RACE reads again in MiXCR, with one record for every CDR3 protein. The table includes 500,000 to 650,000 distinct CDR3 sequences, about 14% detected once. This clonotype appeared many times. Trimming took 0 bases from V and 2 from J, leaving 10 bases between them. The length of the CDR3 is 15 residues. From germline, CDR1 is SGHTA and CDR2 FQGNSA. This receptor was identified in a man under 40 who received the YFV17D yellow fever vaccine. The material sequenced was PBMCs, taken on the day of the yellow fever booster vaccination. V usage is TRBV7-2 and J usage is TRBJ1-1; D may be TRBD1 (5 bases). This chain's CDR3 is CASSLALGGNTEAFF. CDR3 in DNA: TGTGCCAGCAGCTTAGCCCTCGGGGGTAACACTGAAGCTTTCTTT.